This entry lists 19 T cell receptor beta chains sequenced from one sample in a study of CXCR3-negative and CXCR3-positive naive CD8 T cells. In preparing the TRB cDNA libraries, 5' RACE with UMI labels was used. TCRdb reprocessed the 5' RACE reads, keeping one entry per CDR3 protein, no DNA. This table holds some 130,000 distinct CDR3 sequences. The sequenced sample consisted of naive CXCR3- CD8+ T cells from blood. Subset of the sample: CD45RO-CCR7+CD27+CD95- naive CD8+ T cells lacking CXCR3 (TNR3-). Receptors were obtained from a human donor in good health. Some clones in this sample may be carry-over from other donors' samples.

This chain joins TRBV15 and TRBJ2-1; TCRdb names TRBD1, which stays unverified in the absence of DNA. Germline-derived CDR1 and CDR2 are LNHNV and YYDKDF (reference sequence). CDR3 length equals 15 residues. The CDR3 protein is CATSRDRQGGNEQFF. The full variable domain, with the rest looked up from reference TRBV15 and TRBJ2-1, is DAMVIQNPRYQVTQFGKPVTLSCSQTLNHNVMYWYQQKSSQAPKLLFHYYDKDFNNEADTPDNFQSRRPNTSFCFLDIRSPGLGDTAMYLCATSRDRQGGNEQFFGPGTRLTVL.

The chain is built from TRBV3-1 and TRBJ2-5; lacking DNA, the TRBD1 call made by TCRdb goes unchecked. The CDR3 has 16 residues. Germline CDR1 is LGHDT and CDR2 is YNNKEL (reference sequence). The CDR3 spells CASSQGGTGVGETQYF.

The genes are TRBV21-1 and TRBJ1-1. TRBV21-1 is an annotated pseudogene. This CDR3 has 17 residues. CDR3: CASSKGGLRDLNTEAFF.

The chain joins TRBV2 to TRBJ1-5; TCRdb's D call of TRBD1 is untestable without DNA. Germline V gene sequence: CDR1 SNHLY, CDR2 FYNNEI. The CDR3 contains 15 residues. Here the CDR3 reads CASSVRRGSNQPQHF.

The chain links TRBV3-1 to TRBJ1-2; as DNA is missing, the TRBD1 call by TCRdb cannot be tested. This CDR3 is built from 16 residues. CDR1 is LGHDT and CDR2 is YNNKEL in the germline V gene (reference sequence). The CDR3 is CASSHPGQGRSYGYTF.

This chain links TRBV12-5 with TRBJ1-1. The CDR3 totals 17 residues. CDR1 is LGHNT, CDR2 FRNRAP, per germline. The CDR3 region is CASGLTAVSDMNTEAFF.

The V call is TRBV12-3 or TRBV12-4, the J call TRBJ1-5; TCRdb names TRBD1, which stays unverified in the absence of DNA. This CDR3 comprises 15 residues. The CDR3 is CASTRPGQGHQPQHF.

The chain links TRBV11-2 to TRBJ2-7. The CDR3 length is 15 residues. Germline CDR1 and CDR2: SGHAT and FQNNGV. The CDR3 is CASSLDPLPSYEQYF.

V and J are TRBV15 and TRBJ1-3; lacking DNA, the TRBD1 call made by TCRdb goes unchecked. The CDR3 covers 17 residues. Looked up from germline, CDR1 is LNHNV and CDR2 is YYDKDF (reference sequence). CDR3: CATSRLRTQGAGNTIYF.

The chain employs TRBV5-1 and TRBJ1-1; TCRdb returns TRBD1, unconfirmable since there is no DNA. The germline CDR1 and CDR2 sequences are SGHRS and YFSETQ. This CDR3 spans 14 amino acids. The CDR3 reads CASSLHPGNTEAFF.

The rearrangement uses TRBV15 and TRBJ2-1; the TCRdb call, TRBD1, lacks DNA for checking. The CDR3 has 15 residues. The germline CDR1 and CDR2 sequences are LNHNV and YYDKDF (reference sequence). The CDR3 reads CATSPRDSSYNEQFF.

The chain links TRBV27 to TRBJ2-1; the D gene TCRdb calls, TRBD1, cannot be checked with no DNA. Germline V gene data show CDR1 as MNHEY and CDR2 as SMNVEV (reference sequence). This CDR3 contains 16 residues. The CDR3 spells CASSFVLGERGNEQFF.

The chain has TRBV19 and TRBJ2-2; TCRdb lists TRBD2, though no DNA is available to test this call. CDR1 and CDR2 (germline): LNHDA, SQIVND (reference sequence). This CDR3 is built from 17 residues. The CDR3 spells CASRDSGGDLFTGELFF. Supplemented by reference TRBV19 and TRBJ2-2, the full variable domain reads DGGITQSPKYLFRKEGQNVTLSCEQNLNHDAMYWYRQDPGQGLRLIYYSQIVNDFQKGDIAEGYSVSREKKESFPLTVTSAQKNPTAFYLCASRDSGGDLFTGELFFGEGSRLTVL.

V and J are TRBV12-3 or TRBV12-4 and TRBJ2-7; TCRdb gives TRBD1 as the D gene, but with no DNA this cannot be confirmed. This CDR3 comprises 18 residues. CDR3 sequence: CASTKSGDRVISPYEQYF.

The rearrangement links TRBV6-1 to TRBJ1-4. The CDR3 is 16 amino acids. CDR1 is MNHNS and CDR2 is SASEGT in the germline V gene. CDR3 amino acids: CASSEATGMANEKLFF.

The rearrangement links TRBV20-1 to TRBJ2-7; no DNA is available, so the TRBD2 call from TCRdb remains unchecked. The germline V gene has CDR1 DFQATT and CDR2 SNEGSKA (reference sequence). The CDR3 is 16 residues long. This CDR3 is CSAGTEQWRDAYEQYF.

This CDR3 reads CASSSDRVGVYSNQPQHF. The chain has TRBV28 and TRBJ1-5; TCRdb returns TRBD1, unconfirmable since there is no DNA. Germline V gene data show CDR1 as MDHEN and CDR2 as SYDVKM. CDR3 length: 18 amino acids.

The chain joins TRBV4-1 to TRBJ2-3; TCRdb gives TRBD1 as the D gene, but with no DNA this cannot be confirmed. The CDR3 runs to 17 residues. Looked up from germline, CDR1 is MGHRA and CDR2 is YSYEKL. The CDR3 is CASSPSPGIVSTDTQYF.

The chain uses TRBV6-2 or TRBV6-3 and TRBJ2-7. Germline V gives CDR1 MNHEY, CDR2 SVGEGT. The CDR3 is 15 residues long. This CDR3 is CASSYSDSYSYEQYF.